These T cell receptor beta chains were read from a single sample in a study of CD8+ T cells in alopecia areata. The method was immunoSEQ multiplex PCR; TCRdb's version includes in-frame clones alone and lacks a portion of them. The table includes roughly 170,000 clones, roughly 64% detected once. Sequencing used CD8+ T cells sorted from blood, obtained at week 24, from a patient treated with tofacitinib. All receptors come from a human donor with alopecia areata. Both conserved end residues are part of each CDR3. D genes are given only for firm matches. Clone size is not always given. Where it is, it says once, few, many or a class for expanded clones.

j_gene | v_gene | abundance | d_gene | CDR3aa | CDR3nt
TRBJ1-5 | TRBV23-1 | NA | NA | CASSPVPTRSYQPQHF | TGCGCCAGCAGCCCGGTACCGACAAGGTCCTATCAGCCCCAGCATTTT
TRBJ2-3 | TRBV2 | NA | NA | CASSQGGNTDTQYF | TGTGCCAGCAGTCAAGGGGGGAACACAGATACGCAGTATTTT
TRBJ1-2 | TRBV6-1 | NA | TRBD1 | CASSPVGGRYGYTF | TGTGCCAGCAGCCCCGTAGGGGGCCGATATGGCTACACCTTC
TRBJ2-7 | TRBV5-4 | few | TRBD2 | CASSSREGRPYEQYF | TGTGCCAGCAGCTCTAGGGAGGGACGGCCCTACGAGCAGTACTTC
TRBJ1-5 | TRBV30 | few | NA | CAWSVAGGNQPQHF | TGTGCCTGGAGTGTAGCGGGGGGCAATCAGCCCCAGCATTTT
TRBJ2-3 | TRBV14 | NA | NA | CASSQEGRPDTQYF | TGTGCCAGCAGCCAAGAGGGGCGACCAGATACGCAGTATTTT
TRBJ2-7 | TRBV5-6 | NA | NA | CASSSYSYEQYF | TGTGCCAGCAGCTCCTACTCCTACGAGCAGTACTTC
TRBJ1-1 | TRBV6-1 | NA | NA | CASSELGLNTEAFF | TGTGCCAGCAGTGAATTAGGGTTGAACACTGAAGCTTTCTTT
TRBJ2-7 | TRBV13 | few | NA | CASSTRGLHGGEEQYF | TGTGCCAGCAGCACTCGCGGACTGCACGGGGGCGAGGAGCAGTACTTC
TRBJ2-7 | TRBV14 | NA | NA | CASSPQTYEQYF | TGTGCCAGCAGCCCTCAGACCTACGAGCAGTACTTC
TRBJ2-3 | TRBV11-2 | NA | NA | CASSSSLGQTPRDTQYF | TGTGCCAGCAGCTCGTCGTTGGGGCAGACGCCCAGGGATACGCAGTATTTT
TRBJ2-1 | TRBV7-9 | NA | TRBD2 | CASLGSGKGTYNEQFF | TGTGCCAGCCTCGGGAGCGGGAAGGGCACCTACAATGAGCAGTTCTTC
TRBJ2-5 | TRBV2 | NA | TRBD1 | CASTIEPTGGETQYF | TGTGCCAGCACCATAGAACCGACAGGGGGGGAGACCCAGTACTTC
TRBJ1-5 | TRBV4-1 | NA | NA | CASSQGPNQPQHF | TGCGCCAGCAGCCAAGGGCCGAATCAGCCCCAGCATTTT
TRBJ2-2 | TRBV6-5 | few | NA | CASSYSSVGGTGELFF | TGTGCCAGCAGTTACTCAAGTGTTGGGGGCACCGGGGAGCTGTTTTTT
TRBJ1-2 | TRBV29-1 | NA | NA | CSVGLNYGYTF | TGCAGCGTAGGGCTAAACTATGGCTACACCTTC
TRBJ2-5 | TRBV2 | NA | NA | CASSVLPDTQYF | TGTGCCAGCAGTGTCCTCCCAGACACCCAGTACTTC
TRBJ2-1 | TRBV5-6 | NA | TRBD2 | CASSLPSGVYNEQFF | TGTGCCAGCAGCTTGCCTAGCGGAGTCTACAATGAGCAGTTCTTC
TRBJ1-5 | TRBV2 | NA | TRBD1 | CATRTGGNQPQHF | TGTGCCACCCGGACAGGGGGCAATCAGCCCCAGCATTTT
TRBJ1-1 | TRBV6-6 | NA | NA | CASSVLRAHTEAFF | TGTGCCAGCAGTGTCCTCAGGGCGCACACTGAAGCTTTCTTT
TRBJ1-5 | TRBV11-2 | NA | NA | CASSLGSYSNQPQHF | TGTGCCAGCAGCTTAGGAAGTTATAGCAATCAGCCCCAGCATTTT
TRBJ2-7 | TRBV14 | once | TRBD1 | CASAQGTGAYEQYF | TGTGCCAGCGCACAGGGGACAGGAGCCTACGAGCAGTACTTC